This T cell receptor (beta chain) originates from a study of T-cell reconstitution after alpha-beta-depleted transplantation in children. V lost 2 bases and J 5 bases, leaving 21 bases between the germline ends. Per the germline V gene, CDR1 is SGHVS and CDR2 is FNYEAQ. This CDR3 comprises 17 residues. Unique molecular identifiers featured in how the TCRbeta library was prepared. MiXCR was run by TCRdb on the PCR reads, yielding one entry per CDR3 protein. The sample holds approximately 240,000 distinct CDR3 sequences, over 9.5% seen once. The sequence came from a human donor who donated a stem cell graft to a child with SCID. Source: PBMCs from the stem cell graft donor, taken from the stem cell graft. This chain links TRBV7-6 with TRBJ2-5; TRBD2 might be the D (5 bases). In nucleotides, the CDR3 is TGTGCCAGCAGCTTAAGTCCGCTAGGAGGTCTATCGGAGACCCAGTACTTC. Amino acid sequence: CASSLSPLGGLSETQYF. The whole variable domain, remainder taken from reference TRBV7-6 and TRBJ2-5, is GAGVSQSPRYKVTKRGQDVALRCDPISGHVSLYWYRQALGQGPEFLTYFNYEAQQDKSGLPNDRFSAERPEGSISTLTIQRTEQRDSAMYRCASSLSPLGGLSETQYFGPGTRLLVL.